This T cell receptor (beta chain) was sequenced for a study of T cells in Graves' hyperthyroidism and ophthalmopathy. From RNA transcripts, TCR beta CDR3 regions were amplified. Initially, a first-round RT-PCR of the TCR CDR3 employed the HTBI primer set. One entry per CDR3 protein, called by TCRdb with MiXCR from the multiplex PCR reads. Among more than 500,000 distinct CDR3 sequences listed, about 17% were seen once. On this clonotype: As yet, its antigen is unknown.

CDR3 length: 17 amino acids. Germline V gene lookup returns CDR1 MGHDK and CDR2 SYGVNS. With 1 base removed from V and 4 bases from J, the gap between germline ends came to 17 bases. Study outcomes and limitations: Most expanded thyroid clonotypes above 0.001 recurred in blood.

These patients, aged 18 to 65, had recently diagnosed hyperthyroidism lasting under 2 months. The chain is built from TRBV25-1 and TRBJ2-1, with TRBD2 as a possible D gene (5 bases). Sequencing was done on a sample of blood. The receptor comes from a woman in her thirties with Graves' hyperthyroidism. The CDR3 here is CASSESEVGWPYNEQFF. CDR3 bases: TGTGCCAGCAGTGAATCGGAGGTAGGGTGGCCGTACAATGAGCAGTTCTTC.